Presented here are 2 T cell receptor beta chains from one specimen sequenced in a study of blood T cell repertoires in COVID-19. TCRdb keeps only in-frame clones here, not all; method: immunoSEQ multiplex PCR. Counted here are some 210,000 clones, around 90% occurring once; the ten biggest clones make up under 7.5%. The specimen sequenced was peripheral blood. The receptors originated from a man aged 60 to 69 who had recovered from COVID-19.

Points on this clone: Other nucleotide sequences from this sample produce the same CDR3. The chain uses TRBV9 and TRBJ2-5; possibly TRBD1 for D (6 bases). V dropped 0 bases and J dropped 1 base, with 7 bases sitting between them. Germline-derived CDR1 and CDR2 are SGDLS and YYNGEE. The CDR3 spans 14 residues. This chain's CDR3 is CASSVGTVQETQYF. The CDR3 DNA reads TGTGCCAGCAGCGTAGGGACAGTCCAAGAGACCCAGTACTTC.

CDR3 sequence: CASRAPGQWGNEQFF. The CDR3 DNA is TGTGCCAGCAGGGCACCGGGACAGTGGGGGAATGAGCAGTTCTTC. The chain carries TRBV6-6 and TRBJ2-1; 7 positions agree with TRBD1. The CDR3 is 15 amino acids. The V segment lost 6 bases and the J segment 7 bases; nucleotides outside the gene matches: 12. CDR1 is MNHNY, CDR2 SVGAGI, per germline (reference sequence).